This T cell receptor (beta chain) appears in the sequencing data of a study of brain T cells in children with intractable seizures. Study results and limitations: Absence of clones before surgery may stem from lower sequencing depth.

TCRdb's table, derived via immunoSEQ multiplex PCR, lists solely in-frame clones and lacks some. The sample lists about 350,000 clones, roughly 92% occurring once. Concerning this clone itself: No antigen is known for it. Other DNA sequences in this sample translate to the same CDR3.

V shed 8 bases and J shed 3 bases, with 14 bases lying between them. The CDR3 is 13 residues long. Stated time point: blood from clinic visit 5 months post-surgery; TSC patient then seizure free. Only cases whose brain tissue showed the highest T cell transcript signatures were sequenced. V and J are TRBV12-3 or TRBV12-4 and TRBJ2-7; D unresolved. This TCR was sampled from a boy under two years old with tuberous sclerosis and intractable seizures. The material was peripheral blood, obtained 4 to 5 months after surgery. CDR3 sequence (DNA): TGTGCCAGCCGGTCCGACTTCGACTACGAGCAGTACTTC. This encodes CASRSDFDYEQYF.